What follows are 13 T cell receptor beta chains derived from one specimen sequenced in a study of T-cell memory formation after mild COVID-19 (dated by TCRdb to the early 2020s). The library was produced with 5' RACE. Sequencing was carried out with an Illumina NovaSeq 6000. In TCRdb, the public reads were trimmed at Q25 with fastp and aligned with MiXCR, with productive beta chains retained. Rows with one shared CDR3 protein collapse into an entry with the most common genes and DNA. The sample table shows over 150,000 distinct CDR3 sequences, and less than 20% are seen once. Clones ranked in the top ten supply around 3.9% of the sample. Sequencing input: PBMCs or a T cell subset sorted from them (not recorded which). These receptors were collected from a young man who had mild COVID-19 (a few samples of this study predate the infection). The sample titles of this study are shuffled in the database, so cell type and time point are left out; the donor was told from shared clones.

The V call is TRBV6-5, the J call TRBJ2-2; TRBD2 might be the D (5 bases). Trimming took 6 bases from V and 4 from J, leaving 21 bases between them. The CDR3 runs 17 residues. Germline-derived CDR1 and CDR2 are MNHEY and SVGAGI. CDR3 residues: CASSLTGIPRSTGELFF. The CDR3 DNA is TGTGCCAGCAGCCTAACCGGGATCCCAAGGAGCACCGGGGAGCTGTTTTTT.

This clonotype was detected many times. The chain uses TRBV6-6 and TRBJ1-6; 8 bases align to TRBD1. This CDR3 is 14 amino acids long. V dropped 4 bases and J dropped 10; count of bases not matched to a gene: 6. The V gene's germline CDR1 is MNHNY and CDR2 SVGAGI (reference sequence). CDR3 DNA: TGTGCCAGCAGTTCCAGGGGGCCAGGGTCACCCCTCCACTTT. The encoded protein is CASSSRGPGSPLHF.

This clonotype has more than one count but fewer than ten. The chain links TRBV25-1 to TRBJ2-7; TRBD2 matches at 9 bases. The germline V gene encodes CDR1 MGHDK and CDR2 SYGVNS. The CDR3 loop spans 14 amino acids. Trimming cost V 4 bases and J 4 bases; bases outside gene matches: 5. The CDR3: CASSVLAGPYEQYF. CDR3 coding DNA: TGTGCCAGCAGTGTACTAGCGGGTCCTTACGAGCAGTACTTC.

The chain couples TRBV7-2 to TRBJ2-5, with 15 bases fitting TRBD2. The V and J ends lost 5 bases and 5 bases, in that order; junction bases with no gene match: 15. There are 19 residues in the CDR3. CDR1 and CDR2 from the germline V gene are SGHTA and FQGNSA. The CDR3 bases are TGTGCCAGCAGCCTCCCGCCCCGGACTAGCGGGGGGGCGGGGGAGACCCAGTACTTC. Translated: CASSLPPRTSGGAGETQYF.

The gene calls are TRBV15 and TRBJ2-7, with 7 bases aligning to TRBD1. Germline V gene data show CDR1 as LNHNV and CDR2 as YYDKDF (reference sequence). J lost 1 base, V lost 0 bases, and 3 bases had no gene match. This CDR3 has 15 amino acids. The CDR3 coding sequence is TGTGCCACCAGCAGAGATCCGGGACAGTCCTACGAGCAGTACTTC. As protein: CATSRDPGQSYEQYF.

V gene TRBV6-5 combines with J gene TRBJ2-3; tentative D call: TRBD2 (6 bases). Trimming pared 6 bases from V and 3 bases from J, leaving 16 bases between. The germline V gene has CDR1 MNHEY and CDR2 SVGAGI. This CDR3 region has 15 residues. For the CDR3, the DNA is TGTGCCAGCAGGCCCCCCGGAGGGGTGACAGATACGCAGTATTTT. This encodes CASRPPGGVTDTQYF.

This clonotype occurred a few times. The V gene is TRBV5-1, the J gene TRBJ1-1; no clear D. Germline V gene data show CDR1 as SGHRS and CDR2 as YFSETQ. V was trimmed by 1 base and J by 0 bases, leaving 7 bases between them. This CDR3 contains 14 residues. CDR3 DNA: TGCGCCAGCAGCTTGCCTTCCATGAACACTGAAGCTTTCTTT. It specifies CASSLPSMNTEAFF.

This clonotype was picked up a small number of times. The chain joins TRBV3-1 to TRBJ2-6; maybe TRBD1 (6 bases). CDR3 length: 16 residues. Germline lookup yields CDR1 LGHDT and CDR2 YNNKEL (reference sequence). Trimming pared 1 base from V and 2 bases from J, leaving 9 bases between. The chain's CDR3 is CASSQVTGPGANVLTF. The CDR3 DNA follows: TGTGCCAGCAGCCAAGTAACAGGGCCTGGGGCCAACGTCCTGACTTTC.

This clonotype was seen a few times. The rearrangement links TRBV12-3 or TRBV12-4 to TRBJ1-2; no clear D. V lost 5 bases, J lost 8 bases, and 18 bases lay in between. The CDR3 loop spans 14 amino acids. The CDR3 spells CASSPGDRAKGYTF. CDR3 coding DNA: TGTGCCAGCAGTCCTGGTGATCGGGCCAAGGGCTACACCTTC.

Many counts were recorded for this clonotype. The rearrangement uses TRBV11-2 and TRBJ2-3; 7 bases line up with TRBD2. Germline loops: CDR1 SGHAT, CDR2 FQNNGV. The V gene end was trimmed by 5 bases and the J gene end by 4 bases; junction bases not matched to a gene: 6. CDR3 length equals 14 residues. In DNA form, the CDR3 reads TGTGCCAGCAGCCCGGGGGGAGGGTCAGATACGCAGTATTTT. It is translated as CASSPGGGSDTQYF.

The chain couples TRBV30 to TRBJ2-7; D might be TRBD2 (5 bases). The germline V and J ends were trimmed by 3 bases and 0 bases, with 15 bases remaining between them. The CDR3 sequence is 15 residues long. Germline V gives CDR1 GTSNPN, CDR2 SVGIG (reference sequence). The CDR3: CAWSRGPQSSYEQYF. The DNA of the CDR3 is TGTGCCTGGAGCCGCGGGCCTCAGAGCTCCTACGAGCAGTACTTC.

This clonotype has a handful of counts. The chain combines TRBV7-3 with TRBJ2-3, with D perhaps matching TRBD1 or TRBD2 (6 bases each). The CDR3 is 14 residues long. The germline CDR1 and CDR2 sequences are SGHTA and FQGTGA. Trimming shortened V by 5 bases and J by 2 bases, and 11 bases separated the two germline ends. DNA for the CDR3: TGTGCCAGCAGCCGACGGGGGCACACAGATACGCAGTATTTT. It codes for CASSRRGHTDTQYF.

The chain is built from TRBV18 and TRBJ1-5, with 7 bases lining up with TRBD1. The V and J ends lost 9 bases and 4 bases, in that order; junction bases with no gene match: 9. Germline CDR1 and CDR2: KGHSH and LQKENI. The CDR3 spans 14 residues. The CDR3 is CASTPGTANQPQHF. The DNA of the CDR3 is TGTGCCAGTACTCCCGGGACAGCTAATCAGCCCCAGCATTTT.